The 2 T cell receptor beta chains below come from one sample, sequenced in a study of OX40 agonist ivuxolimab in advanced cancers. Assay: immunoSEQ multiplex PCR; the TCRdb copy retains only in-frame clones and omits some. The sample holds about 30,000 clones, around 74% seen once. This specimen consisted of CD4+ or CD8+ T cells sorted from blood, obtained in a trial of the OX40 agonist ivuxolimab. The receptors come from an adult with an advanced solid tumor such as melanoma, head and neck, liver or kidney cancer.

This clone is labeled medium-sized (0.01 to 0.1%). The J gene is TRBJ2-2, the V gene TRBV27; D remains unclear. The length of the CDR3 is 12 residues. Germline CDR1 reads MNHEY; CDR2 reads SMNVEV (reference sequence). Trimming pared 3 bases from V and 9 bases from J, leaving 8 bases between. In nucleotides, the CDR3 is TGTGCCAGCAGTTTTAACAGAAGGGAGCTGTTTTTT. Its protein product is CASSFNRRELFF.

This chain links TRBV2 with TRBJ2-5, with TRBD2 matching 7 bases. Trimming cost V 8 bases and J 5 bases; bases outside gene matches: 11. Germline CDR1 and CDR2: SNHLY and FYNNEI. The CDR3 has 14 amino acids. The CDR3 loop is CASCIGGGMETQYF. The DNA for the CDR3 is TGTGCCAGCTGTATTGGGGGGGGAATGGAGACCCAGTACTTC.